This is a list of T cell receptor beta chains from one sample in a study of molecular identifiers for immune sequencing clone quantification. TCRdb recomputed calls from the PCR reads with MiXCR, one row per CDR3 protein. This sample has over 85,000 distinct CDR3 sequences, with roughly 23% found just once. Sample: naive CD8+ T cells from blood, with Jurkat cell RNA spiked in. The receptors here all came from a human donor in good health. Some libraries in this study had Jurkat cell RNA spiked in. The CDR3 runs from the conserved cysteine through the conserved F or W. The D gene is left open where the match is weak. Size values are once, few and many counts, or a class for expanded clones, and some rows have none.

D: -
size: many
V: TRBV4-1
J: TRBJ2-3
DNA: TGCGCCAGCAGCCAAGGGGGCCAGGCAGATACGCAGTATTTT
CDR3: CASSQGGQADTQYF

D: TRBD2
size: -
V: TRBV4-2
J: TRBJ2-7
DNA: TGTGCCAGCAGCCACCAGCCGGGACTAGAATCCTACGAGCAGTACTTC
CDR3: CASSHQPGLESYEQYF

D: -
size: many
V: TRBV12-3/TRBV12-4
J: TRBJ1-5
DNA: TGTGCCAGCAGTTCCCAGGGCTACAATCAGCCCCAGCATTTT
CDR3: CASSSQGYNQPQHF

D: TRBD1
size: -
V: TRBV6-5
J: TRBJ2-5
DNA: TGTGCCAGCAGTAGGGACAGGGGTTACGAGACCCGGTACTTC
CDR3: CASSRDRGYETRYF

D: -
size: many
V: TRBV13
J: TRBJ1-6
DNA: TGTGCCAGCAGCTTAGGCCTTGGGCAGAGGGCCTATAATTCACCCCTCCACTTT
CDR3: CASSLGLGQRAYNSPLHF

D: -
size: many
V: TRBV27
J: TRBJ2-7
DNA: TGTGCCAGCAGCCCAGCCGGGCCCGGGCGTGACTACGAGCAGTACTTC
CDR3: CASSPAGPGRDYEQYF

D: -
size: -
V: TRBV28
J: TRBJ1-3
DNA: TGTGCCAGCAGTCTACTGATGGGTGGAAACACCATATATTTT
CDR3: CASSLLMGGNTIYF

D: TRBD1
size: -
V: TRBV20-1
J: TRBJ2-3
DNA: TGCAGTGCTAGAGAGGGGACAGGGAAGATGATGAATCCGCAGTATTTT
CDR3: CSAREGTGKMMNPQYF

D: TRBD1
size: many
V: TRBV2
J: TRBJ1-1
DNA: TGTGCCAGCAGTGAGACAGGGAGAACTGAAGCTTTCTTT
CDR3: CASSETGRTEAFF

D: TRBD1
size: many
V: TRBV7-9
J: TRBJ2-7
DNA: TGTGCCAGCAGCCCCGGTCCCGGGACAGGGAAGGTCTTCGAGCAGTACTTC
CDR3: CASSPGPGTGKVFEQYF

D: TRBD2
size: many
V: TRBV7-9
J: TRBJ2-3
DNA: TGTGCCAGCAGCTCGTTTAGCGGGGGGGACCGAGATACGCAGTATTTT
CDR3: CASSSFSGGDRDTQYF

D: TRBD1
size: few
V: TRBV19
J: TRBJ1-5
DNA: TGTGCCAGTAGTATAGAGGGACAGCGCAATCAGCCCCAGCATTTT
CDR3: CASSIEGQRNQPQHF

D: TRBD2
size: many
V: TRBV4-1
J: TRBJ2-3
DNA: TGCGCCAGCAGCCAAGTCAAGGGGACTAGCCGAACAGATACGCAGTATTTT
CDR3: CASSQVKGTSRTDTQYF

D: -
size: few
V: TRBV30
J: TRBJ2-7
DNA: TGTGCCTTGGAGGCAGGGAGGCGCGAGCAGTACTTC
CDR3: CALEAGRREQYF

D: -
size: few
V: TRBV19
J: TRBJ2-7
DNA: TGTGCCAGTAGTAGCAACCCCAGGGGCCCCTCCGAGCAGTACTTC
CDR3: CASSSNPRGPSEQYF

D: TRBD2
size: many
V: TRBV5-5
J: TRBJ2-7
DNA: TGTGCCAGCAGCGGACTAGCGGGGTCCTACGAGCAGTACTTC
CDR3: CASSGLAGSYEQYF

D: -
size: many
V: TRBV7-3
J: TRBJ2-1
DNA: TGTGCCAGCAGCTCGACAGAGTACAATGAGCAGTTCTTC
CDR3: CASSSTEYNEQFF

D: -
size: many
V: TRBV29-1
J: TRBJ1-1
DNA: TGCAGCGTTCAGCTCCCGGCAGGGCTCTCTCTCACTGAAGCTTTCTTT
CDR3: CSVQLPAGLSLTEAFF

D: -
size: many
V: TRBV29-1
J: TRBJ2-2
DNA: TGCAGCGTTGTGTTTAACACCGGGGAGCTGTTTTTT
CDR3: CSVVFNTGELFF

D: TRBD2
size: few
V: TRBV5-3
J: TRBJ2-1
DNA: TGTGCCAGCAGCCCTTGGACTAGCGGGAGCGTTGGTGAGCAGTTCTTC
CDR3: CASSPWTSGSVGEQFF

D: TRBD1
size: -
V: TRBV6-2/TRBV6-3
J: TRBJ2-3
DNA: TGTGCCAGCAGTTACGAGGGGGCCCCAGATACGCAGTATTTT
CDR3: CASSYEGAPDTQYF

D: TRBD2
size: many
V: TRBV20-1
J: TRBJ2-3
DNA: TGCAGTGCTAGGGGACTAGCGGGGGGGCTTGGCGCAGATACGCAGTATTTT
CDR3: CSARGLAGGLGADTQYF

D: -
size: few
V: TRBV7-9
J: TRBJ1-1
DNA: TGTGCCAGCAGCTTCCGGACGACCCCGGCATCTGAAGCTTTCTTT
CDR3: CASSFRTTPASEAFF

D: -
size: -
V: TRBV6-2/TRBV6-3
J: TRBJ2-1
DNA: TGTGCCAGCAGTTATTTGGGTGTATCCTACAATGAGCAGTTCTTC
CDR3: CASSYLGVSYNEQFF

D: TRBD2
size: few
V: TRBV5-1
J: TRBJ2-2
DNA: TGCGCCAGCAGCTCTTCGGGGACTAGCGGGTTCGGGGAGCTGTTTTTT
CDR3: CASSSSGTSGFGELFF

D: TRBD2
size: -
V: TRBV12-3/TRBV12-4
J: TRBJ2-3
DNA: TGTGCCAGCAGTTTAGAGCTAGCGGGACCCCTGCACAACACAGATACGCAGTATTTT
CDR3: CASSLELAGPLHNTDTQYF

D: -
size: -
V: TRBV19
J: TRBJ2-2
DNA: TGTGCCAGTGACGCTACTAGTTGGACCGGGGAGCCGTGTTTT
CDR3: CASDATSWTGEPCF

D: -
size: many
V: TRBV5-6
J: TRBJ2-3
DNA: TGTGCCAGCAGCTTGGTGGTTGGGACCAAAAGCGACACAGATACGCAGTATTTT
CDR3: CASSLVVGTKSDTDTQYF

D: -
size: many
V: TRBV10-3
J: TRBJ2-7
DNA: TGTGCCATCAGTGAGTCCCCAGGGTACTACGAGCAGTACTTC
CDR3: CAISESPGYYEQYF

D: TRBD2
size: few
V: TRBV20-1
J: TRBJ2-3
DNA: TGCAGTGCTAGGATTCTAGCGGACCCCACAGATACGCAGTATTTT
CDR3: CSARILADPTDTQYF

D: -
size: many
V: TRBV7-9
J: TRBJ1-4
DNA: TGTGCCAGCAGCGGTCAGGGAGAAAAACTGTTTTTT
CDR3: CASSGQGEKLFF